The 5 T cell receptor beta chains below were found in one sample sequenced in a study of beta chain features in type 1 diabetes. Points from the study as a whole: People with Type 1 diabetes carried modestly yet significantly shorter TCRB CDR3s in all four CD4+ subsets.

The antigens for these receptors are not known. The investigators reverse transcribed all of the isolated RNA, so they sequenced expressed TCRB transcripts. Only in-frame clones appear in the TCRdb table, and some are missing; sequencing was by immunoSEQ multiplex PCR. The table lists hundreds of thousands of clones, roughly an eighth of them singletons. The sequenced sample was naive CD4+ T cells from blood. These receptors originate from a man younger than 30 with type 1 diabetes.

In this sample, this clone turned up a few times. The chain joins TRBV15 to TRBJ1-4; 7 positions match TRBD1. The CDR3 has 15 amino acids. Germline assignment: CDR1 LNHNV and CDR2 YYDKDF (reference sequence). J lost 8 bases, V lost 6 bases, and 12 bases had no gene match. The CDR3 reads CATRTRQGMSEKLFF. Here the CDR3 DNA reads TGTGCCACCAGAACCCGACAGGGAATGTCGGAAAAACTGTTTTTT. Supplemented by reference TRBV15 and TRBJ1-4, the full variable domain reads DAMVIQNPRYQVTQFGKPVTLSCSQTLNHNVMYWYQQKSSQAPKLLFHYYDKDFNNEADTPDNFQSRRPNTSFCFLDIRSPGLGDTAMYLCATRTRQGMSEKLFFGSGTQLSVL.

A word on this clone: Mismatch with germline at one junction end may stem from a read error. This sequence joins TRBV12-5 and TRBJ2-7; D remains unclear. The CDR3 runs 12 residues. CDR1 and CDR2 from the germline V gene are LGHNT and FRNRAP. In nucleotides, the CDR3 is TGTGCTAGCACCCGGACCTCCGACGAGCAGTACTTC. This gives the protein CASTRTSDEQYF.

The chain uses TRBV10-2 and TRBJ2-2, with D perhaps TRBD2 (5 bases). Germline CDR1 and CDR2: WSHSY and SAAADI. With 2 bases removed from V and 5 bases from J, the gap between germline ends came to 15 bases. CDR3 length: 16 amino acids. In nucleotides, the CDR3 is TGCGCCAGCAGTGAGAAGATATGGACGGGGACCGGGGAGCTGTTTTTT. Its translation: CASSEKIWTGTGELFF.

In the case of this clone: At one of its ends the junction is not consistent with the germline gene, which may arise from a read error. J is TRBJ1-5 and V is TRBV7-7; D ambiguous. The CDR3 has 13 residues. Germline assignment: CDR1 SSHAT and CDR2 FNYEAQ (reference sequence). CDR3 protein: CASSSQPDQPQHF. The CDR3 nucleotides are TGTGCTAGCAGCTCCCAACCCGATCAGCCCCAGCATTTT.

This chain links TRBV5-1 with TRBJ2-3; perhaps TRBD2 as D (7 bases). Germline loops: CDR1 SGHRS, CDR2 YFSETQ. The CDR3 length is 15 residues. The germline V and J ends were trimmed by 0 bases and 5 bases, with 13 bases remaining between them. The CDR3 loop is CASSLAGGYGDTQYF. CDR3 sequence (DNA): TGCGCCAGCAGCTTGGCGGGGGGCTACGGAGATACGCAGTATTTT.